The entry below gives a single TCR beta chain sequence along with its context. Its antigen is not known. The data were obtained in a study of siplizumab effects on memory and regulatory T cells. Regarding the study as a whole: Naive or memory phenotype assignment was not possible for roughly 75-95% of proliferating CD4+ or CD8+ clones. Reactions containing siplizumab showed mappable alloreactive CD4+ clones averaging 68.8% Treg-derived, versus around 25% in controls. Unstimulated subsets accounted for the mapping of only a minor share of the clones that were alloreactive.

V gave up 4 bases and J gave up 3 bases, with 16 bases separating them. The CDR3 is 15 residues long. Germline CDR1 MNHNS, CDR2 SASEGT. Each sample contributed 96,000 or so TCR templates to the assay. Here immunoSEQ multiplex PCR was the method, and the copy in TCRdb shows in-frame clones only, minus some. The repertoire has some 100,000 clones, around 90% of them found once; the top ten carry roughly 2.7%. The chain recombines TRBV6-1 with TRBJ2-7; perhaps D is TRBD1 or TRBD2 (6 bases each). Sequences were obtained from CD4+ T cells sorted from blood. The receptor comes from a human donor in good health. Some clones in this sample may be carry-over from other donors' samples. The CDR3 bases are TGTGCCAGCAGTGGAGGGGGGACTTCAGACTACGAGCAGTACTTC. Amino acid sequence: CASSGGGTSDYEQYF.